These 30 T cell receptor beta chains were sequenced from one sample in a study of shared clonotypes between healthy human individuals. Method: immunoSEQ multiplex PCR; TCRdb's copy keeps in-frame clones and lacks some. In the table there are a few million clones, approximately 94% of which are singletons. Input material: naive CD4+ T cells sorted from blood. Indicated subset: CD45RA+ positively selected. The receptor source for this set is a man between 18 and 29 years old in good health.

This chain connects TRBV7-3 to TRBJ2-5; TRBD1 aligns across 9 bases. The V gene's germline CDR1 is SGHTA and CDR2 FQGTGA. V trimming: 2 bases; J trimming: 2 bases; junction bases outside the gene matches: 3. The CDR3 covers 15 residues. CDR3 loop: CASSLGGQGQETQYF. For the CDR3, the DNA is TGTGCCAGCAGCTTAGGGGGACAGGGACAAGAGACCCAGTACTTC.

This chain joins TRBV6-5 and TRBJ1-6; tentative D call: TRBD1 (5 bases). Germline loops: CDR1 MNHEY, CDR2 SVGAGI. This CDR3 is built from 14 residues. The germline V and J ends were trimmed by 2 bases and 9 bases, with 11 bases remaining between them. The DNA for the CDR3 is TGTGCCAGCAGTTACGGGGCAGGGAGTTCACCCCTCCACTTT. This translates into CASSYGAGSSPLHF.

This chain links TRBV7-2 with TRBJ2-1; 9 positions agree with TRBD2. The CDR3 runs 16 residues. Germline CDR1 reads SGHTA; CDR2 reads FQGNSA. The ends lost 5 bases at V and 7 bases at J; junction bases unmatched: 12. Written as DNA, the CDR3 is TGTGCCAGCAGCCCGCGGACCGGGACTAGCACGAATGAGCAGTTCTTC. This encodes CASSPRTGTSTNEQFF.

The chain has TRBV9 and TRBJ2-5; 11 bases are shared with TRBD2. Losses at the gene ends were 0 bases for V and 1 base for J; bases not matched to a gene: 5. CDR1 SGDLS and CDR2 YYNGEE come from the germline V gene. This CDR3 is built from 17 residues. CDR3 sequence (DNA): TGTGCCAGCAGCGTAGAGTCACTAGCGGGAGTCCAAGAGACCCAGTACTTC. It is translated as CASSVESLAGVQETQYF.

The chain recombines TRBV27 with TRBJ1-6; TRBD1 might be the D (6 bases). V was shortened by 5 bases and J by 10 bases, with 12 bases between the two germline ends. From germline, CDR1 is MNHEY and CDR2 SMNVEV (reference sequence). CDR3 size: 13 residues. CDR3 DNA sequence: TGTGCCAGCAGTGCAGGGGTTGGATCACCCCTCCACTTT. Translating it yields CASSAGVGSPLHF.

This rearrangement joins TRBV5-4 to TRBJ1-2, with TRBD1 as a possible D gene (5 bases). Trimming took off 0 bases at V and 0 bases at J, with 15 bases between the two ends. CDR1 SGHNT and CDR2 YYREEE come from the germline V gene (reference sequence). This CDR3 spans 17 amino acids. The CDR3 DNA reads TGTGCCAGCAGCTTGGACGGGCAGGGAGAGGCTAACTATGGCTACACCTTC. Its protein product is CASSLDGQGEANYGYTF.

About this clone itself: Other nucleotide sequences in the sample specify the same CDR3. V and J are TRBV6-1 and TRBJ2-7; TRBD1 matches at 10 bases. Germline V lookup: CDR1 MNHNS, CDR2 SASEGT. This CDR3 is 14 amino acids long. J lost 0 bases, V lost 8 bases, and 4 bases had no gene match. CDR3 bases: TGTGCCAGCTCCCGGGACAGGGGCTCCTACGAGCAGTACTTC. This translates into CASSRDRGSYEQYF.

The chain is built from TRBV28 and TRBJ2-2, with D maybe TRBD1 (6 bases). Trimming pared 6 bases from V and 6 bases from J, leaving 17 bases between. Germline CDR1 MDHEN, CDR2 SYDVKM. The CDR3 extends over 15 amino acids. The CDR3: CASSPQGTGPGELFF. The CDR3 DNA is TGTGCCAGCAGCCCACAGGGTACGGGGCCCGGGGAGCTGTTTTTT.

The chain combines TRBV6-5 with TRBJ2-7, with D tentatively TRBD2 (5 bases). The V gene's germline CDR1 is MNHEY and CDR2 SVGAGI. The V end lost 0 bases, the J end lost 1 base, and 13 bases lay between the germline ends. The length of the CDR3 is 16 residues. CDR3 sequence reads: CASSYSESGFSYEQYF. DNA for the CDR3: TGTGCCAGCAGTTACTCAGAGTCGGGGTTTTCCTACGAGCAGTACTTC.

Concerning this clone: Other DNA sequences in this specimen translate into the identical CDR3. The chain joins TRBV30 to TRBJ1-2, with 7 bases identical to TRBD1. The CDR3 runs 12 residues. Per germline, CDR1 GTSNPN and CDR2 SVGIG (reference sequence). Germline trimming cut 0 bases from V and 5 bases from J; bases unmatched to any gene: 0. The CDR3 spells CAWSVQGYGYTF. The CDR3 bases are TGTGCCTGGAGTGTACAGGGGTATGGCTACACCTTC.

J is TRBJ2-1 and V is TRBV19; 14 bases are a match to TRBD2. CDR1 is LNHDA, CDR2 SQIVND, per germline (reference sequence). The CDR3 has 18 amino acids. J lost 7 bases, V lost 7 bases, and 15 bases had no gene match. The CDR3, as DNA: TGTGCCAGTACCACCTTACCGGGACTAGCGGGAGTAAATAATGAGCAGTTCTTC. This translates into CASTTLPGLAGVNNEQFF.

The chain links TRBV11-3 to TRBJ2-2; TRBD2 aligns across 7 bases. The V segment lost 4 bases and the J segment 5 bases; nucleotides outside the gene matches: 7. Germline V CDR1 and CDR2: SGHNT, YENEEA. This CDR3 comprises 15 residues. The CDR3 sequence is CASSYDSAGTGELFF. CDR3 bases: TGTGCCAGCAGCTATGATTCAGCGGGGACCGGGGAGCTGTTTTTT.

This rearrangement joins TRBV6-5 to TRBJ2-7; 10 nucleotides agree with TRBD2. The CDR3 loop spans 15 amino acids. CDR1 and CDR2 (germline): MNHEY, SVGAGI. The V and J ends lost 6 bases and 5 bases, in that order; junction bases with no gene match: 10. CDR3 DNA: TGTGCCAGCAGCCCCTGGCTAGCGGGAGTAAACGAGCAGTACTTC. Encoded protein: CASSPWLAGVNEQYF.

The rearrangement joins TRBV6-5 to TRBJ2-1; D gene ambiguous. The CDR3 has 12 residues. Trimming took off 5 bases at V and 9 bases at J, with 11 bases between the two ends. Per the germline V gene, CDR1 is MNHEY and CDR2 is SVGAGI. The chain's CDR3 is CASSNPSSEQFF. Here the CDR3 DNA reads TGTGCCAGCAGTAACCCCTCTAGTGAGCAGTTCTTC.

This clone was picked up one time. This chain links TRBV4-1 with TRBJ2-3; D might be TRBD2 (6 bases). Trimming removed 5 bases at V and 1 base at J, with 19 bases between. The CDR3 has 17 amino acids. Germline V CDR1 and CDR2: MGHRA, YSYEKL. CDR3: CASSEQPGLPGTDTQYF. CDR3 in DNA: TGCGCCAGCAGCGAACAACCGGGACTTCCGGGCACAGATACGCAGTATTTT.

The V gene is TRBV18, the J gene TRBJ2-3; tentatively, D is TRBD1 (5 bases). This CDR3 comprises 14 residues. Trimming took 5 bases from V and 0 from J, leaving 9 bases between them. Per the germline V gene, CDR1 is KGHSH and CDR2 is LQKENI. The CDR3 here is CASSGAVSTDTQYF. As DNA, the CDR3 is TGTGCCAGCTCAGGGGCAGTTAGCACAGATACGCAGTATTTT. The full variable domain, with the rest looked up from reference TRBV18 and TRBJ2-3, is NAGVMQNPRHLVRRRGQEARLRCSPMKGHSHVYWYRQLPEEGLKFMVYLQKENIIDESGMPKERFSAEFPKEGPSILRIQQVVRGDSAAYFCASSGAVSTDTQYFGPGTRLTVL.

The chain employs TRBV4-3 and TRBJ1-1, with no clear D. Germline loops: CDR1 LGHNA, CDR2 YSLEER. The germline V and J ends were trimmed by 0 bases and 7 bases, with 12 bases remaining between them. The CDR3 has 14 amino acids. CDR3 DNA sequence: TGCGCCAGCAGCCAAGAATGGGAAGGGAATGAAGCTTTCTTT. Translated: CASSQEWEGNEAFF.

This clone was seen just once. The V gene is TRBV7-9, the J gene TRBJ1-1, with a possible D match to TRBD1 (5 bases). The CDR3 sequence is 13 residues long. The ends were cut back, 7 bases at V and 2 bases at J, with 11 bases in the middle. The germline CDR1 and CDR2 sequences are SEHNR and FQNEAQ (reference sequence). CDR3 in DNA: TGTGCCAGCAAGGGGTCCGGTAACACTGAAGCTTTCTTT. This translates into CASKGSGNTEAFF.

The chain uses TRBV15 and TRBJ1-3, with 7 nucleotides matching TRBD1. The germline gives CDR1 LNHNV, CDR2 YYDKDF (reference sequence). V shed 0 bases and J 4 bases; nucleotides not matched to a gene: 9. This CDR3 is built from 17 residues. CDR3 nucleotides: TGTGCCACCAGCAGAGATGAGTATCCAGGGGGAGGAAACACCATATATTTT. It encodes CATSRDEYPGGGNTIYF. Full variable domain (rest looked up from reference TRBV15 and TRBJ1-3): DAMVIQNPRYQVTQFGKPVTLSCSQTLNHNVMYWYQQKSSQAPKLLFHYYDKDFNNEADTPDNFQSRRPNTSFCFLDIRSPGLGDTAMYLCATSRDEYPGGGNTIYFGEGSWLTVV.

The V call is TRBV6-1, the J call TRBJ1-5; D is uncertain. V was clipped by 3 bases and J by 11 bases, with 11 bases between them. Germline V gene data show CDR1 as MNHNS and CDR2 as SASEGT. CDR3 length equals 12 residues. The CDR3 loop reads CASSDWGMTQHF. The CDR3 bases are TGTGCCAGCAGTGATTGGGGAATGACCCAGCATTTT.

The chain employs TRBV6-5 and TRBJ1-1; D is unresolved. Germline-derived CDR1 and CDR2 are MNHEY and SVGAGI. V was shortened by 7 bases and J by 5 bases, with 14 bases between the two germline ends. This CDR3 is 13 amino acids long. CDR3 loop: CASTKDGWTEAFF. The CDR3 bases are TGTGCCAGCACCAAGGACGGGTGGACTGAAGCTTTCTTT.

About this clone: This CDR3 is also generated by other DNA sequences in the sample. This chain joins TRBV6-5 and TRBJ1-1; D possibly corresponds to TRBD1 (6 bases). This CDR3 is built from 12 residues. Germline V gives CDR1 MNHEY, CDR2 SVGAGI. With 6 bases removed from V and 8 bases from J, the gap between germline ends came to 13 bases. The CDR3 spells CASSRTGTEAFF. The DNA for the CDR3 is TGTGCCAGCAGCCGTACAGGGACCGAAGCTTTCTTT.

The rearrangement uses TRBV28 and TRBJ2-4; D is ambiguous. Trimming shortened V by 6 bases and J by 0 bases, and 12 bases separated the two germline ends. The CDR3 loop spans 15 amino acids. The germline gives CDR1 MDHEN, CDR2 SYDVKM. CDR3 sequence reads: CASSTDTEAKNIQYF. CDR3 DNA sequence: TGTGCCAGCAGCACTGATACAGAAGCCAAAAACATTCAGTACTTC.

This chain joins TRBV5-1 and TRBJ2-5; 7 nucleotides line up with TRBD2. Germline CDR1 SGHRS, CDR2 YFSETQ. V lost 4 bases and J lost 0; bases outside the gene matches: 0. The CDR3 extends over 13 amino acids. The CDR3 here is CASSRGDQETQYF. Written as DNA, the CDR3 is TGCGCCAGCAGCCGGGGGGACCAAGAGACCCAGTACTTC.

V gene TRBV5-4 combines with J gene TRBJ2-5, with D tentatively TRBD1 or TRBD2 (5 bases each). CDR1 and CDR2 (germline): SGHNT, YYREEE (reference sequence). The V end was cut by 4 bases, the J end by 2 bases, with 12 bases between. The CDR3 spans 14 residues. The CDR3 here is CASSRDGSQETQYF. The CDR3 region has the DNA TGTGCCAGCAGCAGGGACGGATCACAAGAGACCCAGTACTTC.

The rearrangement links TRBV2 to TRBJ1-4; tentatively, D is TRBD1 (6 bases). The ends were cut back, 6 bases at V and 3 bases at J, with 14 bases in the middle. The CDR3 loop spans 15 amino acids. Germline CDR1 SNHLY, CDR2 FYNNEI. The CDR3 is CASRAGGQPNEKLFF. As DNA, the CDR3 is TGTGCCAGCAGGGCGGGAGGACAGCCTAATGAAAAACTGTTTTTT. Full variable domain (outside the CDR3, taken from reference TRBV2 and TRBJ1-4): EPEVTQTPSHQVTQMGQEVILRCVPISNHLYFYWYRQILGQKVEFLVSFYNNEISEKSEIFDDQFSVERPDGSNFTLKIRSTKLEDSAMYFCASRAGGQPNEKLFFGSGTQLSVL.

The chain is built from TRBV10-2 and TRBJ2-2; 10 bases are a match to TRBD2. V was pared by 5 bases and J by 3 bases, with 3 bases of the junction left unmatched. The germline V gene encodes CDR1 WSHSY and CDR2 SAAADI. The CDR3 consists of 15 residues. This chain's CDR3 is CASSKLAGYTGELFF. In DNA, the CDR3 is TGCGCCAGCAGTAAACTAGCGGGGTACACCGGGGAGCTGTTTTTT.

The V call is TRBV7-6, the J call TRBJ1-1; weak D call: TRBD1 (5 bases). V lost 3 bases and J lost 0, with 8 bases in between. From germline, CDR1 is SGHVS and CDR2 FNYEAQ. The CDR3 consists of 14 residues. This CDR3 is CASSLGPLNTEAFF. Here the CDR3 DNA reads TGTGCCAGCAGCTTGGGACCCTTGAACACTGAAGCTTTCTTT.

The V call is TRBV28, the J call TRBJ2-7; tentatively, D is TRBD2 (6 bases). Trimming took 2 bases from V and 6 from J, leaving 26 bases between them. The germline CDR1 and CDR2 sequences are MDHEN and SYDVKM. CDR3 size: 18 residues. CDR3 sequence reads: CASSLRGLNRARGREQYF. The CDR3 nucleotides are TGTGCCAGCAGTTTACGGGGACTCAATAGGGCCCGCGGTCGCGAGCAGTACTTC.

The gene calls are TRBV5-1 and TRBJ2-3, with 9 bases matching TRBD2. The germline CDR1 and CDR2 sequences are SGHRS and YFSETQ. The CDR3 spans 16 residues. With 0 bases clipped from V and 5 bases from J, the junction kept 7 bases outside the gene matches. Here the CDR3 reads CASSLAGGGAGDTQYF. Here the CDR3 DNA reads TGCGCCAGCAGCTTGGCGGGCGGGGGGGCTGGAGATACGCAGTATTTT.